A single sample gave rise to the 21 T cell receptor beta chains below, sequenced in a study of shared clonotypes between healthy human individuals. The protocol was immunoSEQ multiplex PCR, while the TCRdb copy is restricted to in-frame clones and leaves out a portion. The sample yields 950,000 to 1,200,000 clones, approximately 80% seen once. Sequencing used memory CD4+ T cells from PBMCs. Sample subset: CD45RA-negative fraction. The receptors were sampled from a man aged 18 to 30 in good health. Some clones in this sample may be carry-over from other donors' samples.

The V gene is TRBV4-2, the J gene TRBJ2-2; D possibly corresponds to TRBD1 (6 bases). This CDR3 contains 17 residues. V shed 0 bases and J shed 3 bases, with 14 bases lying between them. CDR1 is LGHNA, CDR2 YNFKEQ, per germline. CDR3: CASSQEIIGGYTGELFF. In DNA form, the CDR3 reads TGTGCCAGCAGCCAAGAGATTATAGGGGGATACACCGGGGAGCTGTTTTTT.

The chain is built from TRBV6-1 and TRBJ2-5; 9 positions match TRBD2. V lost 6 bases, J lost 2 bases, and 4 bases stayed unmatched. There are 14 residues in the CDR3. The germline V gene has CDR1 MNHNS and CDR2 SASEGT. CDR3 loop: CASRLAGFQETQYF. The CDR3 DNA follows: TGTGCCAGCAGACTAGCGGGTTTTCAAGAGACCCAGTACTTC.

The V and J genes are TRBV15 and TRBJ2-5; D is uncertain. V lost 3 bases, J lost 5 bases, and 7 bases lay in between. From germline, CDR1 is LNHNV and CDR2 YYDKDF (reference sequence). The CDR3 has 12 amino acids. CDR3 residues: CATSSRWETQYF. DNA for the CDR3: TGTGCCACCAGCAGTCGATGGGAGACCCAGTACTTC. Full variable domain (missing parts from reference TRBV15 and TRBJ2-5): DAMVIQNPRYQVTQFGKPVTLSCSQTLNHNVMYWYQQKSSQAPKLLFHYYDKDFNNEADTPDNFQSRRPNTSFCFLDIRSPGLGDTAMYLCATSSRWETQYFGPGTRLLVL.

CDR3 in amino acids: CATSDRVLSGTQYF. The CDR3 region has the DNA TGTGCCACCTCGGACCGAGTCCTCAGCGGGACCCAGTACTTC. V is TRBV28 and J is TRBJ2-5, with a weak D call TRBD2 (5 bases). Germline assignment: CDR1 MDHEN and CDR2 SYDVKM. V lost 10 bases and J lost 7, with 22 bases in between. This CDR3 spans 14 amino acids.

This clone showed up just once. The V call is TRBV4-1, the J call TRBJ2-5; 8 positions agree with TRBD2. Germline CDR1 reads MGHRA; CDR2 reads YSYEKL. The CDR3 sequence is 16 residues long. V lost 5 bases, J lost 5 bases, and 13 bases stayed unmatched. The CDR3 region has the DNA TGCGCCAGCAGCGTCGATCTAGCGGGTCCCGGGGAGACCCAGTACTTC. As protein: CASSVDLAGPGETQYF.

Comment on this clone: Other nucleotide sequences from this sample produce the same CDR3. The CDR3 spells CASSLVGPTDTQYF. CDR3 nucleotides: TGCGCCAGCAGCTTGGTAGGGCCCACAGATACGCAGTATTTT. V gene TRBV5-1 combines with J gene TRBJ2-3; D unresolved. Germline CDR1 reads SGHRS; CDR2 reads YFSETQ. The CDR3 spans 14 residues. Trimming pared 0 bases from V and 2 bases from J, leaving 7 bases between.

This rearrangement joins TRBV5-5 to TRBJ2-5, with TRBD2 matching 7 bases. Unmatched junction bases numbered 2, after V lost 0 bases and J lost 3 bases. Germline loops: CDR1 SGHKS, CDR2 YYEKEE (reference sequence). The length of the CDR3 is 14 residues. The DNA for the CDR3 is TGTGCCAGCAGCTTGGCCCTAGCGGAAGAGACCCAGTACTTC. Amino acid sequence: CASSLALAEETQYF.

This clone was seen a single time. The chain combines TRBV2 with TRBJ1-2; tentatively, D is TRBD1 (5 bases). Germline V gene lookup returns CDR1 SNHLY and CDR2 FYNNEI. Trimming cost V 4 bases and J 1 base, with 10 bases left between them. CDR3 length: 14 amino acids. CDR3 sequence: CASSGREVNYGYTF. The DNA of the CDR3 is TGTGCCAGCAGTGGCAGGGAAGTTAACTATGGCTACACCTTC.

This clone was seen only once. V is TRBV2 and J is TRBJ1-5; 7 nucleotides line up with TRBD1. The ends lost 5 bases at V and 3 bases at J; junction bases unmatched: 4. Germline values: CDR1 SNHLY, CDR2 FYNNEI. This CDR3 is built from 14 residues. CDR3 sequence reads: CASSRDRVNQPQHF. The DNA of the CDR3 is TGTGCCAGCAGTCGTGACAGGGTCAATCAGCCCCAGCATTTT. Drawing the rest from reference TRBV2 and TRBJ1-5, the complete variable domain is EPEVTQTPSHQVTQMGQEVILRCVPISNHLYFYWYRQILGQKVEFLVSFYNNEISEKSEIFDDQFSVERPDGSNFTLKIRSTKLEDSAMYFCASSRDRVNQPQHFGDGTRLSIL.

V gene TRBV15 combines with J gene TRBJ2-2; D is perhaps TRBD2 (6 bases). Germline V gene data show CDR1 as LNHNV and CDR2 as YYDKDF (reference sequence). Trimming cost V 3 bases and J 7 bases, with 15 bases left between them. CDR3 size: 15 residues. The CDR3 sequence is CATSRDRLGGGELFF. The DNA for the CDR3 is TGTGCCACCAGCAGGGACCGTTTGGGGGGCGGGGAGCTGTTTTTT. Combining the CDR3 with reference TRBV15 and TRBJ2-2 gives the whole variable domain DAMVIQNPRYQVTQFGKPVTLSCSQTLNHNVMYWYQQKSSQAPKLLFHYYDKDFNNEADTPDNFQSRRPNTSFCFLDIRSPGLGDTAMYLCATSRDRLGGGELFFGEGSRLTVL.

The chain is built from TRBV18 and TRBJ2-4; 7 bases are shared with TRBD2. The CDR3 extends over 13 amino acids. The germline CDR1 and CDR2 sequences are KGHSH and LQKENI. V dropped 3 bases and J dropped 5; count of bases not matched to a gene: 1. The CDR3 loop is CASSPGGENIQYF. The CDR3 DNA reads as TGTGCCAGCTCACCGGGGGGGGAAAACATTCAGTACTTC.

The chain has TRBV11-2 and TRBJ2-1, with 9 bases identical to TRBD2. CDR1 is SGHAT and CDR2 is FQNNGV in the germline V gene. The CDR3 covers 18 residues. Trimming at V came to 1 base and at J to 7 bases, leaving 14 bases not matched to a gene. The CDR3 nucleotides are TGTGCCAGCAGCTTAGTCAGGGGCTATGATAGCGGGAGTAATGAGCAGTTCTTC. Translated: CASSLVRGYDSGSNEQFF.

As to this clone: Other DNA sequences in the same sample also yield this CDR3. The rearrangement joins TRBV15 to TRBJ2-5; no firm D call. V was pared by 0 bases and J by 5 bases, with 4 bases between. From germline, CDR1 is LNHNV and CDR2 YYDKDF (reference sequence). The CDR3 runs to 12 residues. DNA of the CDR3: TGTGCCACCAGCAGAGATGTTGAGACCCAGTACTTC. This codes for CATSRDVETQYF.

Comments on this clone: This same CDR3 is encoded by further DNA sequences in the sample. The chain has TRBV7-3 and TRBJ2-5, with D unclear. Trimming took off 2 bases at V and 4 bases at J, with 8 bases between the two ends. CDR3 length equals 13 residues. Germline V CDR1 and CDR2: SGHTA, FQGTGA. CDR3 in amino acids: CASSLAPRETQYF. As DNA, the CDR3 is TGTGCCAGCAGCTTAGCTCCTCGAGAGACCCAGTACTTC.

V is TRBV7-2 and J is TRBJ1-2; 9 positions agree with TRBD1. The germline V gene has CDR1 SGHTA and CDR2 FQGNSA. The CDR3 is 13 residues long. V trimming: 5 bases; J trimming: 6 bases; junction bases outside the gene matches: 4. In nucleotides, the CDR3 is TGTGCCAGCAGCCCACAGGGGGCGGATGGCTACACCTTC. The encoded protein is CASSPQGADGYTF. Together with reference TRBV7-2 and TRBJ1-2, the CDR3 gives the full variable domain: GAGVSQSPSNKVTEKGKDVELRCDPISGHTALYWYRQSLGQGLEFLIYFQGNSAPDKSGLPSDRFSAERTGGSVSTLTIQRTQQEDSAVYLCASSPQGADGYTFGSGTRLTVV.

V and J are TRBV2 and TRBJ1-2, with D possibly TRBD1 on 5 matching bases. CDR1 and CDR2 (germline): SNHLY, FYNNEI. V was clipped by 6 bases and J by 3 bases, with 8 bases between them. CDR3 length: 12 residues. The CDR3 DNA is TGTGCCAGCAGGAGGGACGACTATGGCTACACCTTC. Translated: CASRRDDYGYTF.

The chain combines TRBV27 with TRBJ1-1, with 10 bases fitting TRBD1. The CDR3 has 13 amino acids. Germline CDR1 reads MNHEY; CDR2 reads SMNVEV (reference sequence). V shed 2 bases and J 8 bases; nucleotides not matched to a gene: 2. Here the CDR3 reads CASSLPDRGEAFF. The CDR3, as DNA: TGTGCCAGCAGTTTACCGGACAGGGGGGAAGCTTTCTTT.

The rearrangement joins TRBV27 to TRBJ1-1; no reliable D call. The CDR3 has 15 amino acids. V was cut by 3 bases and J by 1 base, with 12 bases left in between. Germline-derived CDR1 and CDR2 are MNHEY and SMNVEV (reference sequence). CDR3 loop: CASSFFGSGNTEAFF. The CDR3 nucleotides read TGTGCCAGCAGTTTTTTTGGGTCGGGGAACACTGAAGCTTTCTTT.

In this sample, this clone turned up once. The rearrangement joins TRBV2 to TRBJ2-4; no clear D gene. The CDR3 consists of 16 residues. The germline V gene has CDR1 SNHLY and CDR2 FYNNEI. V lost 6 bases and J lost 0, with 15 bases in between. This CDR3 reads CASRFEAPIAKNIQYF. CDR3 sequence (DNA): TGTGCCAGCAGATTCGAGGCCCCTATAGCCAAAAACATTCAGTACTTC. Using reference TRBV2 and TRBJ2-4 for the parts outside the CDR3, the full variable domain is EPEVTQTPSHQVTQMGQEVILRCVPISNHLYFYWYRQILGQKVEFLVSFYNNEISEKSEIFDDQFSVERPDGSNFTLKIRSTKLEDSAMYFCASRFEAPIAKNIQYFGAGTRLSVL.

CDR3 in DNA: TGTGCCAGCTCAGCCTTACAGGGGGCGCGGGGCTACACCTTC. Its translation: CASSALQGARGYTF. V and J are TRBV18 and TRBJ1-2; 9 bases align to TRBD1. The CDR3 covers 14 residues. V gave up 5 bases and J gave up 8 bases; unmatched junction bases: 9. Germline V gene sequence: CDR1 KGHSH, CDR2 LQKENI.

The chain recombines TRBV11-2 with TRBJ2-1; 10 bases line up with TRBD2. Trimming removed 8 bases from V and 9 bases from J; junction bases left unmatched: 16. Per germline, CDR1 SGHAT and CDR2 FQNNGV. This CDR3 spans 16 amino acids. The CDR3 DNA reads TGTGCCAGCTCCATTCTCGTCGGTAGCGGGAGGTCTGAGCAGTTCTTC. Its protein is CASSILVGSGRSEQFF.